This T cell receptor (beta chain) was observed in a study of regulatory T cells in long-lasting Graves disease. From germline, CDR1 is MNHNS and CDR2 SASEGT. Deletions cut 2 bases from V and 6 bases from J, with 14 bases between. This CDR3 contains 15 residues. Time point reported: newly diagnosed GD, antithyroid drugs for less than 3 months. PBMC-extracted RNA yielded the TCR library. Arm-PCR of CDR3 regions and iRepertoire HTBI primers were the basis on which TCR beta libraries were built. In the authors' methods: Identified across the samples were over 50 TRBV segments and around 14 TRBJ segments. TCRdb processed the multiplex PCR reads anew with MiXCR; each CDR3 protein has one entry. These V and J calls rely on TCRdb rather than the paper's analysis. The sample shows roughly 420,000 distinct CDR3 sequences, approximately 15% of them seen only once. As to this clonotype: Its cognate antigen is unknown.

Study findings and constraints: Persistent Graves' patients showed less TCR diversity than newly diagnosed ones.

This same sample was also taken into another study, of T cells in Graves' hyperthyroidism and ophthalmopathy. That source notes: The authors deemed Graves' hyperthyroidism stable absent ophthalmopathy progression within 18 months. Patients with ophthalmopathy were separated from those with stable hyperthyroidism by a 13 V-J model.

The sequenced sample was peripheral blood mononuclear cells (PBMCs), obtained at new diagnosis, from a patient treated with antithyroid drugs. This sequence was found in a woman aged 45-65 years with Graves disease. The chain uses TRBV6-1 and TRBJ2-4; no clear D gene. CDR3 sequence reads: CASSENWSDLNIQYF. In DNA, the CDR3 is TGTGCCAGCAGTGAAAATTGGAGCGATTTAAACATTCAGTACTTC.